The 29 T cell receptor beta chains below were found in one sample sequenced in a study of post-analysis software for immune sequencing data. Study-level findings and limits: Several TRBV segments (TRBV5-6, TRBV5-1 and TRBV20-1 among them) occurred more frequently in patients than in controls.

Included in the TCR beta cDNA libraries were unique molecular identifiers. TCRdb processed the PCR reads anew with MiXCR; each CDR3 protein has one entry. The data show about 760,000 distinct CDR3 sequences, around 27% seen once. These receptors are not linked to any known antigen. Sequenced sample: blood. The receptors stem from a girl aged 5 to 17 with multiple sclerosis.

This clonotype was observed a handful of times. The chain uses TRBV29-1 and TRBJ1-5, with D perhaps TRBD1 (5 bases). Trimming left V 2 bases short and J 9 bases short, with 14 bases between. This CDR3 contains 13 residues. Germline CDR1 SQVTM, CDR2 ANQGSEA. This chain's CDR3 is CSVERGPGWPQHF. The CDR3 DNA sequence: TGCAGCGTTGAACGGGGCCCTGGATGGCCCCAGCATTTT. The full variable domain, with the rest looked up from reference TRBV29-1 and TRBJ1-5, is SAVISQKPSRDICQRGTSLTIQCQVDSQVTMMFWYRQQPGQSLTLIATANQGSEATYESGFVIDKFPISRPNLTFSTLTVSNMSPEDSSIYLCSVERGPGWPQHFGDGTRLSIL.

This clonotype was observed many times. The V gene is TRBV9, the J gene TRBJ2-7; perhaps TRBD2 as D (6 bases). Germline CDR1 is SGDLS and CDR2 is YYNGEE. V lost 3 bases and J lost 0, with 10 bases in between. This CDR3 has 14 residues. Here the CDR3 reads CASSAGDFSYEQYF. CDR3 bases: TGTGCCAGCAGCGCGGGGGACTTCTCCTACGAGCAGTACTTC.

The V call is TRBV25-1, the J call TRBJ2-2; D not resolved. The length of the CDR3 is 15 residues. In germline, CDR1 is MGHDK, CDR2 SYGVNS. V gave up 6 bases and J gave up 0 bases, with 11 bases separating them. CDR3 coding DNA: TGTGCCAGCAGATCGATGGGCCCGAACACCGGGGAGCTGTTTTTT. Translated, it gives CASRSMGPNTGELFF. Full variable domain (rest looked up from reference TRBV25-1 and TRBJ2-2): EADIYQTPRYLVIGTGKKITLECSQTMGHDKMYWYQQDPGMELHLIHYSYGVNSTEKGDLSSESTVSRIRTEHFPLTLESARPSHTSQYLCASRSMGPNTGELFFGEGSRLTVL.

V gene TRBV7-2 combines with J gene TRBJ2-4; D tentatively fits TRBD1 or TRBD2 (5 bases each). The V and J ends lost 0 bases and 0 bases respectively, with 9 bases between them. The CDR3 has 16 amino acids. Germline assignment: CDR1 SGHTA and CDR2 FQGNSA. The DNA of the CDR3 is TGTGCCAGCAGCTTAGCGGGACCTTTAGCCAAAAACATTCAGTACTTC. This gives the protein CASSLAGPLAKNIQYF.

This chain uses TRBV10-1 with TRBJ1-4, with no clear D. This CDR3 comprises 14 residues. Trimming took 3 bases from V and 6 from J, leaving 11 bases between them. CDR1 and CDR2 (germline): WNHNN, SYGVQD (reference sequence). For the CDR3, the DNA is TGCGCCAGCAGTGACACCGACTCGGATGAAAAACTGTTTTTT. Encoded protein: CASSDTDSDEKLFF.

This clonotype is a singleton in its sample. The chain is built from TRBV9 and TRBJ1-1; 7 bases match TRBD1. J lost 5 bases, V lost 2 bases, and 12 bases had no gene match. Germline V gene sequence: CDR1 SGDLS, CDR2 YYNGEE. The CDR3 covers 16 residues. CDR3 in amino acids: CASSVSPLGQRTEAFF. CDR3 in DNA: TGTGCCAGCAGCGTCTCCCCGCTGGGACAGAGAACTGAAGCTTTCTTT. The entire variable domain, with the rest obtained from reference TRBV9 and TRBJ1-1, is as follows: DSGVTQTPKHLITATGQRVTLRCSPRSGDLSVYWYQQSLDQGLQFLIQYYNGEERAKGNILERFSAQQFPDLHSELNLSSLELGDSALYFCASSVSPLGQRTEAFFGQGTRLTVV.

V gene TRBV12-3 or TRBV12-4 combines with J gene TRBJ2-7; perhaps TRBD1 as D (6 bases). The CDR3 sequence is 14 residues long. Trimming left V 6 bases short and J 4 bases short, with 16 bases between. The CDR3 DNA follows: TGTGCCAGCAGCTGGGGGACATATGGGTACGAGCAGTACTTC. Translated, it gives CASSWGTYGYEQYF.

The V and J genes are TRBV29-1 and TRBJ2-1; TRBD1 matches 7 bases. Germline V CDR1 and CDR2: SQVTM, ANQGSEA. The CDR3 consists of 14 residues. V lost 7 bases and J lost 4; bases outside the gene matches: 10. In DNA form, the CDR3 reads TGCAGCGCCTCGACAGGGCCAGGATACAATGAGCAGTTCTTC. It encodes CSASTGPGYNEQFF.

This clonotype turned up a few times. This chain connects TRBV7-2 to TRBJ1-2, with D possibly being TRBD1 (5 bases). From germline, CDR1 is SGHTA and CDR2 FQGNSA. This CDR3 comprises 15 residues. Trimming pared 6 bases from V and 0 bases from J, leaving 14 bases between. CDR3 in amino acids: CASSPGSGANYGYTF. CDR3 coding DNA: TGTGCCAGCAGTCCCGGGTCGGGGGCTAACTATGGCTACACCTTC.

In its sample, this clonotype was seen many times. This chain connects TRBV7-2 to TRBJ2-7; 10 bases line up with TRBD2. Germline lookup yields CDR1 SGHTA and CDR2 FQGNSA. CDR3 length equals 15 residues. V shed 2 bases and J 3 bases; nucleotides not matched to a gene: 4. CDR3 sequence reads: CASSLSSGGLYEQYF. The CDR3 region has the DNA TGTGCCAGCAGCTTATCTAGCGGGGGCCTCTACGAGCAGTACTTC.

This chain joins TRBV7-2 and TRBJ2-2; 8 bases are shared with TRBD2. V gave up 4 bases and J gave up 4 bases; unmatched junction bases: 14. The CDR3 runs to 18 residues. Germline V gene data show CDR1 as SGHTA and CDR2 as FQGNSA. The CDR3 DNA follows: TGTGCCAGCAGCTACGGCGGGGGGTTTTGGACAGCCACCGGGGAGCTGTTTTTT. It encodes CASSYGGGFWTATGELFF.

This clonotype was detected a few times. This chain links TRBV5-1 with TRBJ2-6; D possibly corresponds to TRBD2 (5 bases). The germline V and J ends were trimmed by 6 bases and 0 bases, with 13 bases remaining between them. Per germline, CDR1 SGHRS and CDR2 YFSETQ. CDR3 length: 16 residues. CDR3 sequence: CASTPYGVSGANVLTF. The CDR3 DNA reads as TGCGCCAGCACCCCGTACGGGGTCTCTGGGGCCAACGTCCTGACTTTC.

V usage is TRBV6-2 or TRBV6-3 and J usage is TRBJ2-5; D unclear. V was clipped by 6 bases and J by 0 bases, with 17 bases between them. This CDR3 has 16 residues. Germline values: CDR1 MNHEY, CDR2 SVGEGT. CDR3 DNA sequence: TGTGCCAGCAGCCAAGGACCCGGATGGTACCAAGAGACCCAGTACTTC. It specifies CASSQGPGWYQETQYF.

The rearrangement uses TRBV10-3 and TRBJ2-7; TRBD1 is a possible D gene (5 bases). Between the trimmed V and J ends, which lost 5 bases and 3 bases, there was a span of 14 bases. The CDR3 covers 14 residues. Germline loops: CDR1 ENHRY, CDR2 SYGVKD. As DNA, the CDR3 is TGTGCCATCAGTCCCGAGGCAGGGTTCTACGAGCAGTACTTC. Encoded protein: CAISPEAGFYEQYF.

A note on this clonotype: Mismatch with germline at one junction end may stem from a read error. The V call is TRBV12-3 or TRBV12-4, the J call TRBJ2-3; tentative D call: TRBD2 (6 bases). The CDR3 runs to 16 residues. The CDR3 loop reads CASSLFSGASTDAQYF. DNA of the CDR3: TGTGCCAGCAGTCTCTTTAGCGGTGCTAGCACAGATGCGCAGTATTTT.

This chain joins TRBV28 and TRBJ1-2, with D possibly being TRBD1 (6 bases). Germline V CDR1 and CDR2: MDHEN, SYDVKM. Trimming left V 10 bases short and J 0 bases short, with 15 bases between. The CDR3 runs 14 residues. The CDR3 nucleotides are TGTGCCATCTTTACAGGGTCGGCTAACTATGGCTACACCTTC. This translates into CAIFTGSANYGYTF.

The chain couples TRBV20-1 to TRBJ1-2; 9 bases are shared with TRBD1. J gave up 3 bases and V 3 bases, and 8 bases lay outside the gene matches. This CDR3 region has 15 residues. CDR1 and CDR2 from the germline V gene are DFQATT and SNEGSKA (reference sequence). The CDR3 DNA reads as TGCAGTGCTAGTGATACCGGGACAGGGTACTATGGCTACACCTTC. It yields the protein CSASDTGTGYYGYTF.

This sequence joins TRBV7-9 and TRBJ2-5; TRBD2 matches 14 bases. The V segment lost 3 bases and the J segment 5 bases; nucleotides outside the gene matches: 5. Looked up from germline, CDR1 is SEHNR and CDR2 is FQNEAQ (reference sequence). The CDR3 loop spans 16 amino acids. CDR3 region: CASSLRLAGGLETQYF. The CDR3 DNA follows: TGTGCCAGCAGCTTGAGACTAGCGGGAGGGTTGGAGACCCAGTACTTC.

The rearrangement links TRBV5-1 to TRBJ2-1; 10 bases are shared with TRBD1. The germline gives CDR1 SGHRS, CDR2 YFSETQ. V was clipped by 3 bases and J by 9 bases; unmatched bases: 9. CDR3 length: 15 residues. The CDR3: CASSSGQGRPAEQFF. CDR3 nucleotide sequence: TGCGCCAGCAGCTCGGGACAGGGGAGGCCAGCTGAGCAGTTCTTC. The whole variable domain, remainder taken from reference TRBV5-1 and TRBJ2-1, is KAGVTQTPRYLIKTRGQQVTLSCSPISGHRSVSWYQQTPGQGLQFLFEYFSETQRNKGNFPGRFSGRQFSNSRSEMNVSTLELGDSALYLCASSSGQGRPAEQFFGPGTRLTVL.

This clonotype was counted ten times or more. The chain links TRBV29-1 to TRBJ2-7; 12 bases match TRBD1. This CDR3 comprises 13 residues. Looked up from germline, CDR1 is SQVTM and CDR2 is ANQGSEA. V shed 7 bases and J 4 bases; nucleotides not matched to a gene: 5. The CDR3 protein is CSAGTGGAYEQYF. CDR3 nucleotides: TGCAGCGCCGGGACAGGGGGCGCGTACGAGCAGTACTTC.

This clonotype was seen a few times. The CDR3 DNA follows: TGTGCCAGCAGCAGCCTACTAGACCGAGGCGGAGATACGCAGTATTTT. This gives the protein CASSSLLDRGGDTQYF. J is TRBJ2-3 and V is TRBV9; D might be TRBD2 (5 bases). Trimming removed 4 bases from V and 5 bases from J, with 20 bases in between. Germline CDR1 and CDR2: SGDLS and YYNGEE. This CDR3 region has 16 residues.

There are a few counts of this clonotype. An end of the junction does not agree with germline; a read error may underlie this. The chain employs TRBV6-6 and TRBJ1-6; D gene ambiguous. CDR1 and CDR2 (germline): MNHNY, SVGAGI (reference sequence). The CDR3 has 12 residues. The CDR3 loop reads CASRVPNSPPHF. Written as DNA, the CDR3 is TGTGCCAGCAGGGTGCCCAATTCACCCCCCCACTTT.

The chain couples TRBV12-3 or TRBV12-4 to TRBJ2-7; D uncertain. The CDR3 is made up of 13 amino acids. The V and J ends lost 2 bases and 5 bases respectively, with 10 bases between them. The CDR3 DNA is TGTGCCAGCAGTTTACACGGGTTTCACGAGCAGTACTTC. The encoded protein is CASSLHGFHEQYF.

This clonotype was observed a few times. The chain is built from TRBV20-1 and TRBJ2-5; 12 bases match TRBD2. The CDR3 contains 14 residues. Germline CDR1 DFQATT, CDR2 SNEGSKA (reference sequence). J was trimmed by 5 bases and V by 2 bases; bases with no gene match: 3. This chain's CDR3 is CSARTSGRPETQYF. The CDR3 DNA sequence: TGCAGTGCTAGAACTAGCGGGAGGCCGGAGACCCAGTACTTC.

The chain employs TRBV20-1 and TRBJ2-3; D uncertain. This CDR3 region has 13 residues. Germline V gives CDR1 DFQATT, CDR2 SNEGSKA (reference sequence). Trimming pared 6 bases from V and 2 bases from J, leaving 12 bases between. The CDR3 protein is CSAQDPPTDTQYF. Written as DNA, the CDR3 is TGCAGTGCCCAGGACCCACCCACAGATACGCAGTATTTT.

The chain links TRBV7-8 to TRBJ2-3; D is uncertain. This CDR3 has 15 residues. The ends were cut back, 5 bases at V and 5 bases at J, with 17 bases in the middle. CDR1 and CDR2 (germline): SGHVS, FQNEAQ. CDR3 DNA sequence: TGTGCCAGCAGCCCACCCCGCTTCCCAATAGATACGCAGTATTTT. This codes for CASSPPRFPIDTQYF.

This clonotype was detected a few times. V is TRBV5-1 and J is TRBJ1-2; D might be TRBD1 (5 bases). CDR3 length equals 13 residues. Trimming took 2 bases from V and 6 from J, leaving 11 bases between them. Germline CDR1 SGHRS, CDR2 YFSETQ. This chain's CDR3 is CASSFDRANGYTF. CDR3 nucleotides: TGCGCCAGCAGCTTCGACAGAGCAAATGGCTACACCTTC.

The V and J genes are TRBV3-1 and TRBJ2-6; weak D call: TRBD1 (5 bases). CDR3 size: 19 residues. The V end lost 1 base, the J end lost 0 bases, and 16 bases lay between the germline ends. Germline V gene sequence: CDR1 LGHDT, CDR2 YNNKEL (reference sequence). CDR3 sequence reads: CASSQVVRQGSSGANVLTF. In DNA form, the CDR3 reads TGTGCCAGCAGCCAAGTGGTCCGGCAGGGTAGCTCTGGGGCCAACGTCCTGACTTTC.

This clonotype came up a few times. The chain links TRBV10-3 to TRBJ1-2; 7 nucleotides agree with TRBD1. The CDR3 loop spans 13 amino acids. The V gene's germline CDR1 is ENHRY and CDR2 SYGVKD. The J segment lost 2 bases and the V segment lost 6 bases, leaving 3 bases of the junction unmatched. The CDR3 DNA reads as TGTGCCATCAGCGCGGACAGGAACTATGGCTACACCTTC. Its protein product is CAISADRNYGYTF.